Below, 32 T cell receptor beta chains from the same sample are listed, as sequenced in a study of blood T cell repertoires in COVID-19. The data were produced by immunoSEQ multiplex PCR, yet TCRdb's version contains in-frame clones alone and is incomplete. The sample records over 65,000 clones, roughly 89% being singletons. Specimen: peripheral blood. Receptors were obtained from a man aged 50 or older with active COVID-19.

The genes are TRBV7-9 and TRBJ1-5; tentatively, D is TRBD1 (5 bases). Germline V gene lookup returns CDR1 SEHNR and CDR2 FQNEAQ (reference sequence). Between the trimmed V and J ends, which lost 5 bases and 9 bases, there was a span of 20 bases. This CDR3 contains 15 residues. CDR3 coding DNA: TGTGCCAGCAGCCTCCAGGAGGAGGGGTTGGGGCCCCAGCATTTT. It codes for CASSLQEEGLGPQHF.

The chain recombines TRBV28 with TRBJ2-7; 12 bases fit TRBD2. The CDR3 is 18 amino acids. The V and J ends lost 6 bases and 4 bases, in that order; junction bases with no gene match: 16. Germline V lookup: CDR1 MDHEN, CDR2 SYDVKM. CDR3 nucleotides: TGTGCCAGCAGATTCCGACGGATCGGACTAGCGGGAAAGTACGAGCAGTACTTC. This gives the protein CASRFRRIGLAGKYEQYF.

The sample holds one count of this clone. CDR3 sequence: CASSASTGDSRDTQYF. The CDR3 DNA is TGTGCCAGCAGCGCTTCGACTGGGGACTCGCGAGATACGCAGTATTTT. The V call is TRBV9, the J call TRBJ2-3; a weak D match, TRBD2 (6 bases). Deletions cut 3 bases from V and 5 bases from J, with 19 bases between. This CDR3 comprises 16 residues. Germline V lookup: CDR1 SGDLS, CDR2 YYNGEE. The entire variable domain, with the rest obtained from reference TRBV9 and TRBJ2-3, is as follows: DSGVTQTPKHLITATGQRVTLRCSPRSGDLSVYWYQQSLDQGLQFLIQYYNGEERAKGNILERFSAQQFPDLHSELNLSSLELGDSALYFCASSASTGDSRDTQYFGPGTRLTVL.

The chain links TRBV4-1 to TRBJ2-7; TRBD2 agrees at 8 bases. The CDR3 is made up of 15 amino acids. Germline V gene lookup returns CDR1 MGHRA and CDR2 YSYEKL. Germline trimming cut 4 bases from V and 3 bases from J; bases unmatched to any gene: 8. In DNA form, the CDR3 reads TGCGCCAGCAGCCGAGGACCGGGGGGGAGCTACGAGCAGTACTTC. It encodes CASSRGPGGSYEQYF.

Regarding this clone: This same CDR3 is encoded by further DNA sequences in the sample. V gene TRBV20-1 combines with J gene TRBJ2-7; D may be TRBD1 (6 bases). There are 11 residues in the CDR3. The V gene lost 4 bases and the J gene lost 4 bases, with 8 bases spanning the gap. CDR1 DFQATT and CDR2 SNEGSKA come from the germline V gene (reference sequence). For the CDR3, the DNA is TGCAGTGCTACCACAGGGTACGAGCAGTACTTC. It yields the protein CSATTGYEQYF.

This sequence joins TRBV30 and TRBJ1-1, with D unclear. The CDR3 has 13 residues. Germline V gene data show CDR1 as GTSNPN and CDR2 as SVGIG (reference sequence). Trimming stripped 4 bases from V and 0 bases from J, with 9 bases between. The CDR3 protein is CAWTGPLNTEAFF. The DNA for the CDR3 is TGTGCCTGGACAGGCCCCTTGAACACTGAAGCTTTCTTT.

V gene TRBV12-3 or TRBV12-4 combines with J gene TRBJ2-1, with 9 bases lining up with TRBD1. V trimming: 5 bases; J trimming: 10 bases; junction bases outside the gene matches: 6. The CDR3 length is 13 residues. The CDR3 region is CASSHGTGREQFF. CDR3 coding DNA: TGTGCCAGCAGTCACGGGACAGGGAGGGAGCAGTTCTTC.

J is TRBJ2-7 and V is TRBV6-4; 8 positions match TRBD1. J lost 0 bases, V lost 5 bases, and 15 bases had no gene match. This CDR3 comprises 18 residues. From germline, CDR1 is MRHNA and CDR2 SNTAGT. In nucleotides, the CDR3 is TGTGCCAGCAGTCGACAGGGGCTGATTCCCCAAAGCTCCTACGAGCAGTACTTC. This codes for CASSRQGLIPQSSYEQYF.

V gene TRBV12-3 or TRBV12-4 combines with J gene TRBJ2-7, with a possible D match to TRBD2 (6 bases). Trimming stripped 3 bases from V and 3 bases from J, with 9 bases between. The CDR3 totals 13 residues. The CDR3 coding sequence is TGTGCCAGCAGTTTCGGGGGAATCTACGAGCAGTACTTC. Amino acid sequence: CASSFGGIYEQYF.

The chain has TRBV18 and TRBJ2-2; 9 bases are shared with TRBD2. Germline V gives CDR1 KGHSH, CDR2 LQKENI. V was clipped by 6 bases and J by 7 bases; unmatched bases: 9. The CDR3 runs 15 residues. The CDR3 sequence: CASSLELAGNGELFF. The CDR3 region has the DNA TGTGCCAGCTCGCTCGAACTAGCGGGTAACGGGGAGCTGTTTTTT.

The chain recombines TRBV30 with TRBJ1-3; D gene uncertain. In germline, CDR1 is GTSNPN, CDR2 SVGIG (reference sequence). The CDR3 extends over 13 amino acids. V was cut by 4 bases and J by 5 bases, with 12 bases left in between. CDR3: CAWTPQVRNTIYF. CDR3 nucleotides: TGTGCCTGGACTCCTCAGGTTCGAAACACCATATATTTT.

The genes are TRBV28 and TRBJ2-7; 8 positions agree with TRBD1. J was trimmed by 1 base and V by 6 bases; bases with no gene match: 5. Germline lookup yields CDR1 MDHEN and CDR2 SYDVKM. The CDR3 totals 14 residues. This chain's CDR3 is CASSTTGGSYEQYF. DNA of the CDR3: TGTGCCAGCAGCACCACAGGGGGATCCTACGAGCAGTACTTC. Complete variable domain (other parts from reference TRBV28 and TRBJ2-7): DVKVTQSSRYLVKRTGEKVFLECVQDMDHENMFWYRQDPGLGLRLIYFSYDVKMKEKGDIPEGYSVSREKKERFSLILESASTNQTSMYLCASSTTGGSYEQYFGPGTRLTVT.

The chain carries TRBV28 and TRBJ2-6; D unresolved. Trimming removed 7 bases at V and 2 bases at J, with 6 bases between. The germline CDR1 and CDR2 sequences are MDHEN and SYDVKM. The CDR3 is 13 residues long. CDR3 loop: CASTSPGANVLTF. CDR3 in DNA: TGTGCCAGCACCTCCCCTGGGGCCAACGTCCTGACTTTC.

This sequence joins TRBV6-5 and TRBJ1-2; TRBD1 matches 7 bases. This CDR3 comprises 13 residues. After removal of 5 bases from V and 10 bases from J, the junction contained 10 bases not matched to a gene. CDR1 and CDR2 from the germline V gene are MNHEY and SVGAGI. The CDR3 sequence is CASSRTTTGTYTF. Written as DNA, the CDR3 is TGTGCCAGCAGTCGTACTACGACAGGGACCTACACCTTC.

The chain combines TRBV12-3 or TRBV12-4 with TRBJ2-7; tentative D call: TRBD2 (6 bases). Trimming shortened V by 5 bases and J by 3 bases, and 11 bases separated the two germline ends. The CDR3 has 13 amino acids. CDR3 sequence (DNA): TGTGCCAGCAGTGGGCTAGCGCACTACGAGCAGTACTTC. Protein: CASSGLAHYEQYF.

This clone has just one count. The chain employs TRBV5-1 and TRBJ2-7; unclear D gene. Germline V lookup: CDR1 SGHRS, CDR2 YFSETQ. The V gene lost 2 bases and the J gene lost 3 bases, with 9 bases spanning the gap. The CDR3 is made up of 13 amino acids. CDR3 sequence reads: CASSFAASYEQYF. The CDR3 nucleotides read TGCGCCAGCAGCTTCGCGGCCAGCTACGAGCAGTACTTC.

This clone occurred once. The V call is TRBV29-1, the J call TRBJ2-7; 9 bases align to TRBD1. CDR3 length equals 15 residues. After removal of 5 bases from V and 3 bases from J, the junction contained 11 bases not matched to a gene. The germline CDR1 and CDR2 sequences are SQVTM and ANQGSEA. CDR3 bases: TGCAGCGTTAAAAACCGGGACAGGGTATTCTACGAGCAGTACTTC. It translates to CSVKNRDRVFYEQYF.

This clone was recorded only once. The V call is TRBV28, the J call TRBJ2-7, with D hard to call. Germline V gene lookup returns CDR1 MDHEN and CDR2 SYDVKM. Trimming shortened V by 4 bases and J by 0 bases, and 10 bases separated the two germline ends. This CDR3 is 14 amino acids long. This chain's CDR3 is CASSSDWSSYEQYF. The CDR3 DNA reads as TGTGCCAGCAGTTCCGACTGGTCCTCCTACGAGCAGTACTTC.

The chain couples TRBV5-4 to TRBJ2-3; D may be TRBD2 (5 bases). The CDR3 length is 13 residues. Germline lookup yields CDR1 SGHNT and CDR2 YYREEE (reference sequence). V was trimmed by 0 bases and J by 6 bases, leaving 8 bases between them. In DNA, the CDR3 is TGTGCCAGCAGCTTGGCCGGGGTTGATACGCAGTATTTT. Protein product: CASSLAGVDTQYF.

The rearrangement joins TRBV28 to TRBJ2-7; 7 nucleotides line up with TRBD1. Germline V gene lookup returns CDR1 MDHEN and CDR2 SYDVKM. Trimming at V came to 6 bases and at J to 7 bases, leaving 21 bases not matched to a gene. This CDR3 is 17 amino acids long. The CDR3 reads CASSRFIRDSIYLEQYF. CDR3 bases: TGTGCCAGCAGCCGATTCATCCGGGACAGCATCTACTTGGAGCAGTACTTC. Full variable domain (rest looked up from reference TRBV28 and TRBJ2-7): DVKVTQSSRYLVKRTGEKVFLECVQDMDHENMFWYRQDPGLGLRLIYFSYDVKMKEKGDIPEGYSVSREKKERFSLILESASTNQTSMYLCASSRFIRDSIYLEQYFGPGTRLTVT.

The chain combines TRBV28 with TRBJ1-2, with D possibly being TRBD1 (6 bases). The CDR3 contains 14 residues. The V end lost 7 bases, the J end lost 6 bases, and 18 bases lay between the germline ends. CDR1 is MDHEN and CDR2 is SYDVKM in the germline V gene. The CDR3 coding sequence is TGTGCCAGCACAAGCAACAGGGTATGGGATGGCTACACCTTC. This encodes CASTSNRVWDGYTF.

This clone was observed a single time. The chain recombines TRBV5-1 with TRBJ2-7; tentatively, D is TRBD2 (6 bases). The germline gives CDR1 SGHRS, CDR2 YFSETQ. The CDR3 totals 15 residues. V dropped 3 bases and J dropped 2 bases, with 15 bases sitting between them. This CDR3 is CASSSLDTGAYEQYF. CDR3 bases: TGCGCCAGCAGCTCCCTAGACACGGGGGCCTACGAGCAGTACTTC.

V is TRBV19 and J is TRBJ2-7; 8 bases line up with TRBD1. The CDR3 runs 15 residues. V shed 4 bases and J 7 bases; nucleotides not matched to a gene: 12. CDR1 and CDR2 from the germline V gene are LNHDA and SQIVND (reference sequence). The CDR3 protein is CASSSNRGKGLEQYF. The CDR3 DNA is TGTGCCAGTAGTAGCAACAGGGGGAAGGGTTTGGAGCAGTACTTC.

Written as DNA, the CDR3 is TGTGCCAGCAGTGAACAGGGGACAGCTAACTATGGCTACACCTTC. The encoded protein is CASSEQGTANYGYTF. The gene calls are TRBV6-4 and TRBJ1-2; TRBD1 aligns across 7 bases. V shed 3 bases and J 0 bases; nucleotides not matched to a gene: 4. Germline CDR1 reads MRHNA; CDR2 reads SNTAGT. The CDR3 spans 15 residues.

The chain combines TRBV10-3 with TRBJ2-2; D not certain. The V gene's germline CDR1 is ENHRY and CDR2 SYGVKD. This CDR3 is built from 13 residues. Trimming removed 2 bases at V and 5 bases at J, with 6 bases between. The CDR3 DNA sequence: TGTGCCATCAGTGAGCGGGTGACCGGGGAGCTGTTTTTT. Encoded protein: CAISERVTGELFF.

The chain uses TRBV18 and TRBJ2-7; D possibly corresponds to TRBD1 (6 bases). CDR1 is KGHSH, CDR2 LQKENI, per germline. The CDR3 has 13 amino acids. V gave up 3 bases and J gave up 3 bases, with 9 bases separating them. The CDR3 region is CASSPGTNYEQYF. CDR3 sequence (DNA): TGTGCCAGCTCACCGGGGACAAACTACGAGCAGTACTTC.

The J gene is TRBJ2-7, the V gene TRBV19; 7 nucleotides match TRBD1. The germline CDR1 and CDR2 sequences are LNHDA and SQIVND (reference sequence). This CDR3 has 14 residues. V lost 4 bases and J lost 5; bases outside the gene matches: 8. This CDR3 reads CASSRGTASNEQYF. Here the CDR3 DNA reads TGTGCCAGTAGTAGAGGGACAGCGTCTAACGAGCAGTACTTC.

In this sample, this clone turned up once. The chain links TRBV25-1 to TRBJ1-2; TRBD1 agrees at 10 bases. Germline values: CDR1 MGHDK, CDR2 SYGVNS. Trimming cost V 4 bases and J 6 bases; bases outside gene matches: 2. This CDR3 has 13 amino acids. The CDR3 region is CASSGQGAHGYTF. The DNA of the CDR3 is TGTGCCAGCAGTGGACAGGGGGCCCATGGCTACACCTTC.

V and J are TRBV7-9 and TRBJ1-1; no clear D gene. Germline CDR1 is SEHNR and CDR2 is FQNEAQ (reference sequence). With 5 bases removed from V and 1 base from J, the gap between germline ends came to 11 bases. There are 14 residues in the CDR3. This CDR3 is CASSPVGRNTEAFF. The CDR3 DNA reads TGTGCCAGCAGCCCCGTTGGGAGGAACACTGAAGCTTTCTTT.

The chain uses TRBV19 and TRBJ1-6; perhaps TRBD1 as D (5 bases). The CDR3 has 14 residues. Germline-derived CDR1 and CDR2 are LNHDA and SQIVND (reference sequence). Trimming stripped 7 bases from V and 12 bases from J, with 19 bases between. CDR3: CASTPGVSRGPLHF. The DNA for the CDR3 is TGTGCCAGTACCCCGGGGGTTTCAAGGGGACCCCTCCACTTT.

The chain links TRBV5-4 to TRBJ2-1; TRBD2 aligns across 11 bases. The CDR3 runs to 18 residues. CDR1 is SGHNT and CDR2 is YYREEE in the germline V gene (reference sequence). V was clipped by 4 bases and J by 0 bases; unmatched bases: 9. CDR3 sequence (DNA): TGTGCCAGCAGCCGGGGACTAGCGGCTGGAAGCTCCTACAATGAGCAGTTCTTC. This codes for CASSRGLAAGSSYNEQFF. The full variable domain, completed using reference TRBV5-4 and TRBJ2-1, is ETGVTQSPTHLIKTRGQQVTLRCSSQSGHNTVSWYQQALGQGPQFIFQYYREEENGRGNFPPRFSGLQFPNYSSELNVNALELDDSALYLCASSRGLAAGSSYNEQFFGPGTRLTVL.

This clone was detected once. The genes are TRBV6-4 and TRBJ2-2; maybe TRBD2 (5 bases). Germline lookup yields CDR1 MRHNA and CDR2 SNTAGT. The CDR3 sequence is 14 residues long. Trimming shortened V by 7 bases and J by 3 bases, and 12 bases separated the two germline ends. CDR3 loop: CASKQRWDTGELFF. The CDR3 DNA follows: TGTGCCAGCAAACAGCGGTGGGACACCGGGGAGCTGTTTTTT.